The 28 T cell receptor beta chains listed next were all sequenced from one sample in a study of T-cell reconstitution after alpha-beta-depleted transplantation in children. Preparation of the TCRbeta library involved a method that used unique molecular identifiers. From the PCR reads, TCRdb called clonotypes with MiXCR, one entry per CDR3 protein. This table holds about 640,000 distinct CDR3 sequences, around a sixth found once. Material: PBMCs from the stem cell graft donor, obtained from the stem cell graft. All receptors come from a human donor who donated a stem cell graft to a child with acute myeloid leukemia.

The sample holds a few counts of this clonotype. The chain joins TRBV29-1 to TRBJ1-2; D is uncertain. The CDR3 is 14 amino acids. Germline V lookup: CDR1 SQVTM, CDR2 ANQGSEA. Trimming removed 6 bases from V and 8 bases from J, with 22 bases in between. CDR3 residues: CSVASDGVRRGYTF. CDR3 nucleotide sequence: TGCAGCGTAGCCTCGGACGGAGTCAGGAGGGGCTACACCTTC.

The genes are TRBV20-1 and TRBJ2-7; 7 nucleotides align to TRBD2. CDR3 size: 11 residues. Germline-derived CDR1 and CDR2 are DFQATT and SNEGSKA (reference sequence). The CDR3 here is CTPRGLGVEYV. The CDR3 region has the DNA TGCACCCCCCGAGGACTAGGAGTTGAGTACGTC.

This clonotype has a handful of counts. The rearrangement uses TRBV28 and TRBJ2-7; D is possibly TRBD1 or TRBD2 (6 bases each). The CDR3 extends over 14 amino acids. V was clipped by 10 bases and J by 2 bases, with 18 bases between them. Germline lookup yields CDR1 MDHEN and CDR2 SYDVKM. CDR3: CATRGGGQTYEQYV. CDR3 coding DNA: TGTGCCACCCGAGGAGGGGGGCAGACCTACGAGCAGTACGTC.

Ten or more counts support this clonotype. The rearrangement uses TRBV25-1 and TRBJ2-7, with 8 bases lining up with TRBD1. The V and J ends lost 10 bases and 3 bases, in that order; junction bases with no gene match: 8. Per the germline V gene, CDR1 is MGHDK and CDR2 is SYGVNS. The CDR3 length is 13 residues. This CDR3 reads CATTGQENYEQYF. The DNA for the CDR3 is TGTGCCACCACGGGACAGGAGAACTACGAGCAGTACTTC.

In its sample, this clonotype was seen a few times. CDR3 nucleotides: TGTGCCAGCAGTTACGCCTTGGGCGGAGAGACCCAGTACTTC. Residues: CASSYALGGETQYF. J is TRBJ2-5 and V is TRBV6-5; D ambiguous. CDR1 MNHEY and CDR2 SVGAGI come from the germline V gene. Trimming cost V 2 bases and J 4 bases, with 11 bases left between them. The CDR3 loop spans 14 amino acids.

The sample holds many counts of this clonotype. The V and J genes are TRBV5-5 and TRBJ1-6; possibly TRBD1 for D (5 bases). The V and J ends lost 6 bases and 8 bases respectively, with 21 bases between them. The CDR3 consists of 16 residues. Germline V gene data show CDR1 as SGHKS and CDR2 as YYEKEE (reference sequence). In DNA form, the CDR3 reads TGTGCCAGCACCAAGGGGTCGGGGCAAGTTGATTCACCCCTCCACTTT. This gives the protein CASTKGSGQVDSPLHF.

This clonotype has more than one count but fewer than ten. This sequence joins TRBV24-1 and TRBJ2-7; unclear D gene. This CDR3 is 13 amino acids long. The germline gives CDR1 KGHDR, CDR2 SFDVKD. V was shortened by 4 bases and J by 1 base, with 7 bases between the two germline ends. CDR3 sequence reads: CATSDSESYEQYF. In DNA, the CDR3 is TGTGCCACCAGTGACTCAGAATCCTACGAGCAGTACTTC.

This clonotype was seen ten or more times. The CDR3, as DNA: TGTGCCAGCAGTGTCGGGACCTCCTATAATTCACCCCTCCACTTT. It translates to CASSVGTSYNSPLHF. The rearrangement uses TRBV12-3 or TRBV12-4 and TRBJ1-6; perhaps TRBD1 as D (5 bases). This CDR3 is 15 amino acids long. Trimming took off 5 bases at V and 0 bases at J, with 8 bases between the two ends.

This clonotype was picked up a small number of times. V gene TRBV28 combines with J gene TRBJ2-3; maybe TRBD2 (6 bases). The CDR3 is 15 amino acids. V lost 8 bases and J 2 bases, leaving 17 bases between the germline ends. From germline, CDR1 is MDHEN and CDR2 SYDVKM. This chain's CDR3 is CASGTSGDLTDTQYF. In nucleotides, the CDR3 is TGTGCCAGCGGAACGTCGGGGGACCTCACAGATACGCAGTATTTT.

Comment on this clonotype: A much larger clone lies one base from this, so it may be a read error. J is TRBJ2-7 and V is TRBV27; TRBD2 aligns across 10 bases. Germline V gene sequence: CDR1 MNHEY, CDR2 SMNVEV (reference sequence). CDR3 size: 14 residues. Trimming at V came to 2 bases and at J to 4 bases, leaving 2 bases not matched to a gene. The CDR3: CASSLTSGEYEQYF. CDR3 coding DNA: TGTGCCAGCAGTTTAACTAGCGGGGAATACGAGCAGTACTTC.

This clonotype came up many times. The rearrangement links TRBV20-1 to TRBJ1-5; D may be TRBD1 (6 bases). V lost 6 bases and J 7 bases, leaving 16 bases between the germline ends. The CDR3 loop spans 13 amino acids. Germline V gene lookup returns CDR1 DFQATT and CDR2 SNEGSKA (reference sequence). The CDR3 DNA follows: TGCAGTGCACAGGCAGGGGTAGGACAGCCCCAGCATTTT. Translation: CSAQAGVGQPQHF.

This clonotype was seen only a few times. The J gene is TRBJ2-4, the V gene TRBV13, with a possible D match to TRBD2 (5 bases). The CDR3 has 16 amino acids. Germline CDR1 reads PRHDT; CDR2 reads FYEKMQ (reference sequence). Trimming cost V 3 bases and J 3 bases, with 15 bases left between them. The CDR3 loop reads CASSLWETERKNIQYF. CDR3 nucleotide sequence: TGTGCCAGCAGCTTGTGGGAGACGGAGCGCAAAAACATTCAGTACTTC.

J is TRBJ2-5 and V is TRBV12-3 or TRBV12-4; TRBD1 is a possible D gene (5 bases). The CDR3 consists of 14 residues. The V end lost 6 bases, the J end lost 1 base, and 12 bases lay between the germline ends. The CDR3 sequence: CASRPPTVQETQYF. The DNA of the CDR3 is TGTGCCAGCAGACCTCCGACAGTCCAAGAGACCCAGTACTTC.

The chain has TRBV24-1 and TRBJ2-1, with 12 bases identical to TRBD2. J lost 7 bases, V lost 7 bases, and 4 bases had no gene match. Germline V lookup: CDR1 KGHDR, CDR2 SFDVKD. CDR3 size: 14 residues. The CDR3 DNA reads TGTGCCACCAGGACTAGCGGGGGTGGGAATGAGCAGTTCTTC. Encoded protein: CATRTSGGGNEQFF.

This clonotype has at least ten counts. V usage is TRBV4-3 and J usage is TRBJ2-5, with 8 nucleotides matching TRBD1. The CDR3 is 13 amino acids. Per the germline V gene, CDR1 is LGHNA and CDR2 is YSLEER. Trimming removed 6 bases from V and 4 bases from J; junction bases left unmatched: 4. The CDR3 loop reads CASSDTGGETQYF. The CDR3 bases are TGCGCCAGCAGTGACACAGGGGGAGAGACCCAGTACTTC.

This clonotype was observed a few times. V usage is TRBV6-2 or TRBV6-3 and J usage is TRBJ2-2; D not certain. This CDR3 is 14 amino acids long. Trimming removed 5 bases at V and 2 bases at J, with 9 bases between. In germline, CDR1 is MNHEY, CDR2 SVGEGT. The CDR3, as DNA: TGTGCCAGCAGTCGGAAGGCAAACACCGGGGAGCTGTTTTTT. It codes for CASSRKANTGELFF.

This clonotype was detected many times. The chain combines TRBV5-1 with TRBJ1-1; unclear D gene. CDR1 SGHRS and CDR2 YFSETQ come from the germline V gene. The CDR3 spans 17 residues. V lost 0 bases to trimming and J lost 1 base, with 16 bases between them. The CDR3 protein is CASSLARLGLQNTEAFF. The CDR3, as DNA: TGCGCCAGCAGCTTGGCCCGTTTAGGCCTACAGAACACTGAAGCTTTCTTT.

This clonotype was detected ten times or more. The rearrangement links TRBV20-1 to TRBJ1-1, with a possible D match to TRBD1 (5 bases). CDR3 length equals 14 residues. Trimming shortened V by 0 bases and J by 2 bases, and 10 bases separated the two germline ends. The V gene's germline CDR1 is DFQATT and CDR2 SNEGSKA (reference sequence). DNA for the CDR3: TGCAGTGCTAGAGATCTAGGGGCTAACACTGAAGCTTTCTTT. Protein product: CSARDLGANTEAFF.

Ten or more counts support this clonotype. The chain joins TRBV7-2 to TRBJ1-4; D unclear. Germline assignment: CDR1 SGHTA and CDR2 FQGNSA. V was shortened by 1 base and J by 3 bases, with 6 bases between the two germline ends. The CDR3 contains 14 residues. CDR3 sequence: CASSLEVANEKLFF. Written as DNA, the CDR3 is TGTGCCAGCAGCTTAGAGGTGGCTAATGAAAAACTGTTTTTT.

The sample holds many counts of this clonotype. As DNA, the CDR3 is TGTGCCAGCAGCTTGGGGTTTAGGAACACTGAAGCTTTCTTT. As protein: CASSLGFRNTEAFF. The rearrangement uses TRBV5-6 and TRBJ1-1; the D is unclear. V was cut by 0 bases and J by 1 base, with 7 bases left in between. The CDR3 extends over 14 amino acids. The germline V gene has CDR1 SGHDT and CDR2 YYEEEE.

There are many counts of this clonotype. A much larger clonotype is one base distant, so this may be a read error. V is TRBV12-3 or TRBV12-4 and J is TRBJ2-3; 10 nucleotides line up with TRBD2. This CDR3 has 14 amino acids. Trimming at V came to 5 bases and at J to 4 bases, leaving 3 bases not matched to a gene. CDR3 loop: CASSERGGPDTQYF. CDR3 nucleotide sequence: TGTGCCAGCAGTGAGCGGGGGGGCCCAGATACGCAGTATTTT.

The chain carries TRBV25-1 and TRBJ1-2; D remains unclear. V was trimmed by 1 base and J by 4 bases, leaving 10 bases between them. Per the germline V gene, CDR1 is MGHDK and CDR2 is SYGVNS. The CDR3 is 14 residues long. For the CDR3, the DNA is TGTGCCAGCAGTGAATCGAGGGTGGGCTATGGCTACACCTTC. Translating it yields CASSESRVGYGYTF.

In its sample, this clonotype was seen many times. The chain combines TRBV15 with TRBJ1-3; 9 bases line up with TRBD1. CDR1 LNHNV and CDR2 YYDKDF come from the germline V gene (reference sequence). V lost 0 bases, J lost 3 bases, and 3 bases stayed unmatched. The CDR3 runs 16 residues. CDR3 sequence (DNA): TGTGCCACCAGCAGAGAACCGACAGGGGGTGGAAACACCATATATTTT. It codes for CATSREPTGGGNTIYF.

The V and J genes are TRBV4-1 and TRBJ1-3; D ambiguous. Germline V lookup: CDR1 MGHRA, CDR2 YSYEKL. The CDR3 runs to 14 residues. The V gene lost 1 base and the J gene lost 3 bases, with 7 bases spanning the gap. CDR3 nucleotides: TGCGCCAGCAGCCAAGCGGGAATTGGAAACACCATATATTTT. Its translation is CASSQAGIGNTIYF.

This clonotype has just a few counts. CDR3 loop: CASSYGPRTSTDTQYF. For the CDR3, the DNA is TGTGCCAGCAGTTACGGGCCGCGAACTAGCACAGATACGCAGTATTTT. The V and J genes are TRBV6-5 and TRBJ2-3; D uncertain. The germline CDR1 and CDR2 sequences are MNHEY and SVGAGI. The V and J ends lost 2 bases and 0 bases respectively, with 12 bases between them. The CDR3 covers 16 residues.

This clonotype turned up a few times. V gene TRBV30 combines with J gene TRBJ2-6; D unclear. CDR3 length: 15 amino acids. CDR1 is GTSNPN and CDR2 is SVGIG in the germline V gene (reference sequence). The germline V and J ends were trimmed by 0 bases and 0 bases, with 6 bases remaining between them. The CDR3 loop is CAWSVGLSGANVLTF. The CDR3 DNA reads TGTGCCTGGAGTGTAGGGCTCTCTGGGGCCAACGTCCTGACTTTC.

The gene calls are TRBV6-1 and TRBJ1-5; TRBD1 agrees at 9 bases. Trimming took 1 base from V and 0 from J; bases not matched to a gene: 7. Germline CDR1 is MNHNS and CDR2 is SASEGT. The CDR3 is 18 residues long. The DNA for the CDR3 is TGTGCCAGCAGTGAAGGACAGGGGGTCTGGGGTAGCAATCAGCCCCAGCATTTT. Its protein product is CASSEGQGVWGSNQPQHF.

In its sample, this clonotype was seen many times. This rearrangement joins TRBV10-3 to TRBJ2-1; TRBD2 might be the D (6 bases). Trimming cost V 2 bases and J 8 bases, with 10 bases left between them. Germline CDR1 is ENHRY and CDR2 is SYGVKD. This CDR3 region has 13 residues. CDR3 sequence (DNA): TGTGCCATCAGTGAGGGGGAGCGGGATGAGCAGTTCTTC. Translated, it gives CAISEGERDEQFF.